This T cell receptor beta chain came from a study of cytomegalovirus exposure and HLA in healthy donors. Study-level points and caveats: In an earlier analysis, most TCR beta V segments were productive about 87% or about 30% of the time. In a later analysis, most CMV-associated TCR beta chains appeared HLA-restricted.

The length of the CDR3 is 14 residues. Germline V CDR1 and CDR2: LNHDA, SQIVND (reference sequence). The junction had 4 bases not matched to a gene; V was cut back by 5 bases and J by 7 bases. This PCR relied on a set of 60 Vbeta primers and 13 Jbeta primers. Authors' processing steps: Later analysis identified tens of millions of unique TCR beta chains, approximately 10 million shared. Assay: immunoSEQ multiplex PCR; the TCRdb copy retains only in-frame clones and omits some. The V and J calls and clone size were taken over from that table, and D and trimming were inferred from the DNA. The repertoire includes approximately 140,000 clones, approximately 78% of them detected once, and 6.2% sits in the top ten. Comments on this clone: The antigen remains undetermined.

The specimen sequenced was PBMCs. This TCR derives from a middle-aged woman in good health and CMV-seropositive. J is TRBJ1-5 and V is TRBV19; TRBD1 agrees at 11 bases. The CDR3 loop is CASSQGTGGQPQHF. The CDR3 DNA reads as TGTGCCAGTAGTCAAGGGACAGGGGGACAGCCCCAGCATTTT.